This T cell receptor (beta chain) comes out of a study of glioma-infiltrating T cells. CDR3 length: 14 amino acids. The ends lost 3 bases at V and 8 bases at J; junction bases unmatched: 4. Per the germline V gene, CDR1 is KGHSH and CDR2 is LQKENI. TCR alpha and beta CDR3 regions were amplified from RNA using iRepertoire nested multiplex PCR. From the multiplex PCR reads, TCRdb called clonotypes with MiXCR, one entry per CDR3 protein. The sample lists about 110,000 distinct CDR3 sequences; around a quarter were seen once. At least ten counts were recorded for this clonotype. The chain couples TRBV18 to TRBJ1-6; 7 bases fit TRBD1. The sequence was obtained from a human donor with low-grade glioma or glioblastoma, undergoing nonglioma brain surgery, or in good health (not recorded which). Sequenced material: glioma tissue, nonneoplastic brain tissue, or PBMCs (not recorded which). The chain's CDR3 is CASSPTQGDSPLHF. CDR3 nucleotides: TGTGCCAGCTCACCTACCCAGGGGGATTCACCCCTCCACTTT. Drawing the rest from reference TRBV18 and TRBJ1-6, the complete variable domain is NAGVMQNPRHLVRRRGQEARLRCSPMKGHSHVYWYRQLPEEGLKFMVYLQKENIIDESGMPKERFSAEFPKEGPSILRIQQVVRGDSAAYFCASSPTQGDSPLHFGNGTRLTVT.